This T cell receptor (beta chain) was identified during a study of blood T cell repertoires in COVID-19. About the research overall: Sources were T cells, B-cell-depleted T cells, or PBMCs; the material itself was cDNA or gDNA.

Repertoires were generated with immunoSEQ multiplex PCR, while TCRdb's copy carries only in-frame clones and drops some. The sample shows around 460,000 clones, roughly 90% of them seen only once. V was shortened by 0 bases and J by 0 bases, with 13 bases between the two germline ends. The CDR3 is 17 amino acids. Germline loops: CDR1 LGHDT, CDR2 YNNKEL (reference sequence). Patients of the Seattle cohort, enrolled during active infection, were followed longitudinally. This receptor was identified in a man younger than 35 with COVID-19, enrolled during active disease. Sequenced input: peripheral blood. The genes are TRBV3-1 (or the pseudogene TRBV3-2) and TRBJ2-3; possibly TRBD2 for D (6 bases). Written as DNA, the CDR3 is TGTGCCAGCAGCCAAGATCTTGGCGGGGCTAGCACAGATACGCAGTATTTT. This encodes CASSQDLGGASTDTQYF.